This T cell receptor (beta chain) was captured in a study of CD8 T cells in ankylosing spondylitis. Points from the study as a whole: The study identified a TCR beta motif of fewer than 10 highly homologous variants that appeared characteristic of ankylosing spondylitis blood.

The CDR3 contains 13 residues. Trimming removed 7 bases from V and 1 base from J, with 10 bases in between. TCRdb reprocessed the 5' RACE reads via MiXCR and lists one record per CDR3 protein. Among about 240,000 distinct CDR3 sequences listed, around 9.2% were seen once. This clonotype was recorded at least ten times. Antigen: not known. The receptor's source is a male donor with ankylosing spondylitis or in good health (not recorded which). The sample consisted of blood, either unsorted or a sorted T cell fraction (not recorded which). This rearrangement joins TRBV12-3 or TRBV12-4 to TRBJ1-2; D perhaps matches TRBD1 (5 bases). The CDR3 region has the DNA TGTGCCAGCACAGTCGGGGGTAACTATGGCTACACCTTC. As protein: CASTVGGNYGYTF.